Listed below are T cell receptor beta chains from one sample, sequenced in a study of cytomegalovirus exposure and HLA in healthy donors. The method was immunoSEQ multiplex PCR; TCRdb's version includes in-frame clones alone and lacks a portion of them. The sample has 150,000 or so clones, 80% seen once; the top ten hold around 6.6%. Sequences were obtained from PBMCs. The receptors come from a male donor in good health and CMV-seropositive. The CDR3 runs from the conserved cysteine through the conserved F or W. A D gene is named only where the DNA matches it firmly. Size values are once, few and many counts, or a class for expanded clones, and some rows have none.

cdr3_nt: TGTGCCAGCAGCTTACGGGACACAATGAGCTCCTATAATTCACCCCTCCACTTT
cdr3_aa: CASSLRDTMSSYNSPLHF
d_call: .
v_call: TRBV11-2
clone_size: .
j_call: TRBJ1-6

cdr3_nt: TGTGCCACCGGACCCGGCGGGGCTACGCAGTATTTT
cdr3_aa: CATGPGGATQYF
d_call: .
v_call: TRBV27
clone_size: .
j_call: TRBJ2-3

cdr3_nt: TGCAGCGTTCAGGCAGGGGGAGAAAAACTGTTTTTT
cdr3_aa: CSVQAGGEKLFF
d_call: TRBD1
v_call: TRBV29-1
clone_size: .
j_call: TRBJ1-4

cdr3_nt: TGTGCCAGCAGCCCCCTTGGGCCTAGCGGGTACCAAGAGACCCAGTACTTC
cdr3_aa: CASSPLGPSGYQETQYF
d_call: TRBD2
v_call: TRBV4-2
clone_size: .
j_call: TRBJ2-5

cdr3_nt: TGTGCCAGCAGCTCCTATAGCGGGTTCAACTACGAGCAGTACTTC
cdr3_aa: CASSSYSGFNYEQYF
d_call: TRBD2
v_call: TRBV7-2
clone_size: .
j_call: TRBJ2-7

cdr3_nt: TGTGCCAGCACCGGGCCGGGGGGCCCTATACATGAGCAGTTCTTC
cdr3_aa: CASTGPGGPIHEQFF
d_call: .
v_call: TRBV7-2
clone_size: .
j_call: TRBJ2-1

cdr3_nt: TGTGCCACCAGCAGAGATGCGAGGGGAGCGGGCTACACGAATGAGCAGTTCTTC
cdr3_aa: CATSRDARGAGYTNEQFF
d_call: .
v_call: TRBV15
clone_size: .
j_call: TRBJ2-1

cdr3_nt: TGTGCCAGCAGCTTTAGGGACAGAGTATACAATGAGCAGTTCTTC
cdr3_aa: CASSFRDRVYNEQFF
d_call: TRBD1
v_call: TRBV5-8
clone_size: .
j_call: TRBJ2-1

cdr3_nt: TGTGCCAGCAGTGAAGGGCTAGCGGGCCTCTACGAGCAGTACTTC
cdr3_aa: CASSEGLAGLYEQYF
d_call: TRBD2
v_call: TRBV6-1
clone_size: once
j_call: TRBJ2-7

cdr3_nt: TGTGCCAGCTCATCGAGCGGGAGCGGCTACGAGCAGTACTTC
cdr3_aa: CASSSSGSGYEQYF
d_call: TRBD2
v_call: TRBV18
clone_size: .
j_call: TRBJ2-7

cdr3_nt: TGTGCCAGCAGCTGGACTAGCGGGAGCCTCAGCTCCTACGAGCAGTACTTC
cdr3_aa: CASSWTSGSLSSYEQYF
d_call: TRBD2
v_call: TRBV5-4
clone_size: .
j_call: TRBJ2-7

cdr3_nt: TGTGCCAGTTGTGAACAGGGAAATCAGCCCCAGCATTTT
cdr3_aa: CASCEQGNQPQHF
d_call: .
v_call: TRBV19
clone_size: .
j_call: TRBJ1-5

cdr3_nt: TGTGCCAGCAGTGCGAAAGACAGGTGGAATGAAAAACTGTTTTTT
cdr3_aa: CASSAKDRWNEKLFF
d_call: .
v_call: TRBV6-1
clone_size: .
j_call: TRBJ1-4

cdr3_nt: TGTGCCAGCAGCCAAGGAGGGACAGGGATATTTAGCTCTGGAAACACCATATATTTT
cdr3_aa: CASSQGGTGIFSSGNTIYF
d_call: TRBD1
v_call: TRBV14
clone_size: .
j_call: TRBJ1-3

cdr3_nt: TGTGCCAGCAGCGGAGGCATGACCCCCGAGCAGTACTTC
cdr3_aa: CASSGGMTPEQYF
d_call: .
v_call: TRBV7-6
clone_size: .
j_call: TRBJ2-7

cdr3_nt: TGTGCCAGTTCGGGGCTAGCGGGAATAAGCTCCTACAATGAGCAGTTCTTC
cdr3_aa: CASSGLAGISSYNEQFF
d_call: TRBD2
v_call: TRBV11-2
clone_size: .
j_call: TRBJ2-1

cdr3_nt: TGCGCCAGCAGAGAAACAGGGACGGCTAATGAAAAACTGTTTTTT
cdr3_aa: CASRETGTANEKLFF
d_call: .
v_call: TRBV5-1
clone_size: .
j_call: TRBJ1-4

cdr3_nt: TGTGCCAGCAGCTCCCTAGCGGGAGGCGTCTACGAGCAGTACTTC
cdr3_aa: CASSSLAGGVYEQYF
d_call: TRBD2
v_call: TRBV6-6
clone_size: once
j_call: TRBJ2-7

cdr3_nt: TGTGCCAGCAGCCAAAGGGACAGTTTGAACACTGAAGCTTTCTTT
cdr3_aa: CASSQRDSLNTEAFF
d_call: TRBD1
v_call: TRBV7-9
clone_size: .
j_call: TRBJ1-1

cdr3_nt: TGTGCCAGCAGCCCACCTCCCACGGGGGTTCTGTTTTTT
cdr3_aa: CASSPPPTGVLFF
d_call: .
v_call: TRBV7-9
clone_size: .
j_call: TRBJ1-4

cdr3_nt: TGTGCCAGCAGCGCGGGGACACAAAACTACGAGCAGTACTTC
cdr3_aa: CASSAGTQNYEQYF
d_call: .
v_call: TRBV9
clone_size: .
j_call: TRBJ2-7

cdr3_nt: TGTGCCAGCAGCGACCCGGGACAGCTGAACACTGAAGCTTTCTTT
cdr3_aa: CASSDPGQLNTEAFF
d_call: TRBD1
v_call: TRBV5-4
clone_size: .
j_call: TRBJ1-1

cdr3_nt: TGTGCCAGCAGTTTAGACAGGGGGGAGACCCAGTACTTC
cdr3_aa: CASSLDRGETQYF
d_call: TRBD1
v_call: TRBV7-9
clone_size: .
j_call: TRBJ2-5